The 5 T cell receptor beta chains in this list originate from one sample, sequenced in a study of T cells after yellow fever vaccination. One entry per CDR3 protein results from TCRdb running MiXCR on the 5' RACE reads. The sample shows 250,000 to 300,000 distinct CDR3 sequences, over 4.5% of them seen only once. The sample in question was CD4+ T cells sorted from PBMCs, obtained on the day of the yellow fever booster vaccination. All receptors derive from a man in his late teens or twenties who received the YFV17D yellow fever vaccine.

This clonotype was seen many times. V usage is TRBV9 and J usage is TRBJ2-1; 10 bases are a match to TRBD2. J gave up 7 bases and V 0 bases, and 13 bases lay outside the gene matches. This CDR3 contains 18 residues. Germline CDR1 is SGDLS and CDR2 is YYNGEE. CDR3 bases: TGTGCCAGCAGCGTAGGTTCTAGCGGGGGCCTCTCCACAAATGAGCAGTTCTTC. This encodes CASSVGSSGGLSTNEQFF.

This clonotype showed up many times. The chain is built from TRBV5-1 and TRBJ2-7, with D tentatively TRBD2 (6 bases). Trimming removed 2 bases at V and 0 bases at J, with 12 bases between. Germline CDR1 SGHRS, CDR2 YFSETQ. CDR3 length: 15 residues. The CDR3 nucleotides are TGCGCCAGCAGCTTATGGGCCGGGAGCTCCTACGAGCAGTACGTC. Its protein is CASSLWAGSSYEQYV.

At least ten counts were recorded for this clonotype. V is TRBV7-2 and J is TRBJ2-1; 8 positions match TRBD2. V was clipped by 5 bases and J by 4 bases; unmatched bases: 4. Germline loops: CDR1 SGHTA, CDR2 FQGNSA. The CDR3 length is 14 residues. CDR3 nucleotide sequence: TGTGCCAGCAGCGCAGCGGGGGCGTACAATGAGCAGTTCTTC. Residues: CASSAAGAYNEQFF.

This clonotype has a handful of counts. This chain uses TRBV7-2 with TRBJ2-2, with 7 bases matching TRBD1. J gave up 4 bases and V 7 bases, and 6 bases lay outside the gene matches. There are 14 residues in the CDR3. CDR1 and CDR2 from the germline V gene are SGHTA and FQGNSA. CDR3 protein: CASKTDRATGELFF. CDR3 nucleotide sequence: TGTGCCAGCAAGACCGACAGGGCCACCGGGGAGCTGTTTTTT.

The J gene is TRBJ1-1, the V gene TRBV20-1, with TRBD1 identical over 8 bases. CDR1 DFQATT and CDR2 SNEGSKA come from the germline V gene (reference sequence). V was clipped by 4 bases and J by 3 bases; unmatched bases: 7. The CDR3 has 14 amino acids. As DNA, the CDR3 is TGCAGTGCTAATGGACAGGGAGGGTACACTGAAGCTTTCTTT. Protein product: CSANGQGGYTEAFF.